Each of the 16 T cell receptor beta chains below was sequenced from the same sample in a study of blood T cell repertoires in COVID-19. Produced via immunoSEQ multiplex PCR; TCRdb's table is partial and in-frame only. This sample has 450,000 to 600,000 clones, with roughly 87% found just once. Sequencing used PBMCs or T cells enriched from blood (not recorded which). The receptors come from a woman between 18 and 30 years old who had recovered from COVID-19.

This clone was seen just once. The rearrangement links TRBV3-1 (or the pseudogene TRBV3-2) to TRBJ1-3, with TRBD1 as a possible D gene (6 bases). There are 14 residues in the CDR3. Germline V gene lookup returns CDR1 LGHDT and CDR2 YNNKEL (reference sequence). Trimming took 3 bases from V and 1 from J, leaving 7 bases between them. CDR3 nucleotide sequence: TGTGCCAGCAGCCATAGGGGGTCTGGAAACACCATATATTTT. It yields the protein CASSHRGSGNTIYF.

The CDR3: CASSRDRRNQPQHF. The CDR3 DNA reads as TGTGCCAGCAGCCGGGACAGAAGAAATCAGCCCCAGCATTTT. The chain is built from TRBV6-5 and TRBJ1-5, with 7 bases lining up with TRBD1. With V trimmed by 6 bases and J by 4 bases, 6 bases remained unmatched. The V gene's germline CDR1 is MNHEY and CDR2 SVGAGI. The CDR3 is made up of 14 amino acids.

The genes are TRBV19 and TRBJ1-3, with D possibly being TRBD1 (6 bases). This CDR3 spans 15 amino acids. Trimming pared 3 bases from V and 2 bases from J, leaving 11 bases between. Germline V gene lookup returns CDR1 LNHDA and CDR2 SQIVND (reference sequence). DNA of the CDR3: TGTGCCAGTAGTATGGGGGCGGGCGCTGGAAACACCATATATTTT. Translating gives CASSMGAGAGNTIYF.

The V call is TRBV19, the J call TRBJ2-5; 10 bases map to TRBD1. The CDR3 is 17 residues long. V was pared by 5 bases and J by 0 bases, with 9 bases of the junction left unmatched. CDR1 is LNHDA, CDR2 SQIVND, per germline (reference sequence). As DNA, the CDR3 is TGTGCCAGTAGTCCCGCTTACGGGACAGGGGACCAAGAGACCCAGTACTTC. It is translated as CASSPAYGTGDQETQYF.

The chain combines TRBV19 with TRBJ2-7; 8 nucleotides align to TRBD2. The CDR3 is 16 amino acids. Germline CDR1 reads LNHDA; CDR2 reads SQIVND (reference sequence). J lost 1 base, V lost 1 base, and 6 bases had no gene match. DNA for the CDR3: TGTGCCAGTAGTATAGGGCGGGCGGGGGGATCCTACGAGCAGTACTTC. Protein product: CASSIGRAGGSYEQYF.

V and J are TRBV30 and TRBJ2-7; possibly TRBD1 for D (6 bases). The CDR3 is made up of 11 amino acids. The V and J ends lost 4 bases and 4 bases respectively, with 8 bases between them. Germline values: CDR1 GTSNPN, CDR2 SVGIG (reference sequence). The CDR3 DNA is TGTGCCTGGATAGACAGGTACGAGCAGTACTTC. Its protein is CAWIDRYEQYF.

The rearrangement joins TRBV5-1 to TRBJ2-1; D unresolved. The germline V gene has CDR1 SGHRS and CDR2 YFSETQ. V was cut by 4 bases and J by 4 bases, with 3 bases left in between. The CDR3 totals 11 residues. This CDR3 reads CASSRYNEQFF. CDR3 nucleotide sequence: TGCGCCAGCAGCCGGTACAATGAGCAGTTCTTC.

The chain is built from TRBV28 and TRBJ2-7; 11 nucleotides line up with TRBD1. Germline assignment: CDR1 MDHEN and CDR2 SYDVKM. The CDR3 is 17 residues long. V gave up 5 bases and J gave up 7 bases; unmatched junction bases: 16. The chain's CDR3 is CASSLTPGTGGRGEQYF. The CDR3 DNA is TGTGCCAGCAGTCTCACCCCCGGGACAGGGGGAAGAGGGGAGCAGTACTTC.

As concerns this clone: This same CDR3 is encoded by further DNA sequences in the sample. The CDR3 nucleotides are TGTGCCAGCAGAAGACAGAGCTCCTATAATTCACCCCTCCACTTT. Residues: CASRRQSSYNSPLHF. The chain combines TRBV2 with TRBJ1-6, with a tentative D call TRBD1 (5 bases). Trimming removed 6 bases at V and 0 bases at J, with 9 bases between. Germline CDR1 SNHLY, CDR2 FYNNEI. The CDR3 has 15 amino acids.

CDR3 in amino acids: CASSTTGTGSNEQFF. CDR3 sequence (DNA): TGTGCCAGCAGTACAACCGGGACAGGGTCCAATGAGCAGTTCTTC. The rearrangement joins TRBV6-5 to TRBJ2-1, with 9 bases fitting TRBD1. The germline V gene encodes CDR1 MNHEY and CDR2 SVGAGI. V shed 5 bases, J shed 6 bases, and the junction held 8 bases outside the gene matches. This CDR3 comprises 15 residues.

V and J are TRBV11-3 and TRBJ2-2; D gene uncertain. Trimming left V 1 base short and J 0 bases short, with 9 bases between. Germline V lookup: CDR1 SGHNT, CDR2 YENEEA. The CDR3 consists of 16 residues. CDR3 protein: CASSLGSGSNTGELFF. The CDR3 coding sequence is TGTGCCAGCAGCTTAGGATCAGGTTCGAACACCGGGGAGCTGTTTTTT.

The chain uses TRBV7-9 and TRBJ1-1; the D is unclear. The CDR3 consists of 14 residues. Trimming took off 0 bases at V and 0 bases at J, with 5 bases between the two ends. CDR1 and CDR2 from the germline V gene are SEHNR and FQNEAQ (reference sequence). The DNA for the CDR3 is TGTGCCAGCAGCTTAGCGCGAATGAACACTGAAGCTTTCTTT. This gives the protein CASSLARMNTEAFF.

This clone was seen only a few times. The chain couples TRBV7-9 to TRBJ1-5; TRBD1 aligns across 8 bases. The length of the CDR3 is 18 residues. V gave up 4 bases and J gave up 0 bases; unmatched junction bases: 11. In germline, CDR1 is SEHNR, CDR2 FQNEAQ (reference sequence). The CDR3, as DNA: TGTGCCAGCAGCTCGATGGTTGACAGGGGACCTAGCAATCAGCCCCAGCATTTT. This gives the protein CASSSMVDRGPSNQPQHF.

This clone was observed a few times. The chain couples TRBV19 to TRBJ2-1, with 7 bases aligning to TRBD1. Trimming removed 5 bases from V and 4 bases from J; junction bases left unmatched: 5. Germline-derived CDR1 and CDR2 are LNHDA and SQIVND (reference sequence). The CDR3 is 14 amino acids. CDR3 coding DNA: TGTGCCAGTAGTCTTAGGGACAGATACAATGAGCAGTTCTTC. It specifies CASSLRDRYNEQFF.

CDR3 coding DNA: TGCGCCAGCAGCTTGGGTTATCGGACAGGGATTTCAACTAATGAAAAACTGTTTTTT. It translates to CASSLGYRTGISTNEKLFF. The genes are TRBV5-1 and TRBJ1-4; 8 bases line up with TRBD1. Germline V gives CDR1 SGHRS, CDR2 YFSETQ. The CDR3 spans 19 residues. V trimming: 0 bases; J trimming: 0 bases; junction bases outside the gene matches: 10.

This chain uses TRBV6-4 with TRBJ1-2; D gene unclear. Germline values: CDR1 MRHNA, CDR2 SNTAGT. V dropped 5 bases and J dropped 2 bases, with 18 bases sitting between them. The CDR3 sequence is 16 residues long. The CDR3 sequence: CASSLNGVKGNYGYTF. The DNA for the CDR3 is TGTGCCAGCAGTTTGAACGGGGTTAAGGGAAACTATGGCTACACCTTC.